Listed here are 3 T cell receptor beta chains from one sample, sequenced in a study of T cells in Graves' hyperthyroidism and ophthalmopathy. Using RNA transcripts as the source, TCR beta CDR3 regions were amplified. Primed by the HTBI set, a first-round RT-PCR was run on the TCR CDR3. TCRdb called the multiplex PCR reads again in MiXCR, with one record for every CDR3 protein. The sample includes around 700,000 distinct CDR3 sequences, 15% to 20% seen only once; the top ten take approximately 16%. Specimen: blood. These receptors were collected from a woman between 45 and 65 years old with Graves' hyperthyroidism that later progressed to Graves' ophthalmopathy.

This chain uses TRBV5-1 with TRBJ1-6, with D perhaps matching TRBD1 (5 bases). V was pared by 4 bases and J by 4 bases, with 15 bases between. This CDR3 contains 16 residues. CDR1 SGHRS and CDR2 YFSETQ come from the germline V gene. The DNA of the CDR3 is TGCGCCAGCAGCATAAACGAGGGACGGTATAATTCACCCCTCCACTTT. Translation: CASSINEGRYNSPLHF.

In the case of this clonotype: This may be a read error, as it is one base from a much larger clone. The rearrangement joins TRBV18 to TRBJ1-2, with a weak D call TRBD1 (5 bases). Germline values: CDR1 KGHSH, CDR2 LQKENI. The CDR3 totals 16 residues. Written as DNA, the CDR3 is TGTGCCAGCTCACCGGGATTCAGCAGGGCTAACAATGGCTACACCTTC. It yields the protein CASSPGFSRANNGYTF.

The chain is built from TRBV4-1 and TRBJ2-7; tentative D call: TRBD2 (6 bases). V gave up 1 base and J gave up 2 bases, with 9 bases separating them. The CDR3 sequence is 14 residues long. Germline CDR1 is MGHRA and CDR2 is YSYEKL. The CDR3 bases are TGCGCCAGCAGCCAAGGACTAGGGGCCTACGAGCAGTACTTC. It encodes CASSQGLGAYEQYF.